The 24 T cell receptor beta chains given below trace back to one sample, sequenced in a study of shared clonotypes between healthy human individuals. The protocol was immunoSEQ multiplex PCR, while the TCRdb copy is restricted to in-frame clones and leaves out a portion. The table shows some 700,000 clones, with about nine tenths occurring only once. Sequenced: memory CD8+ T cells from PBMCs. Subset denoted: CD45RO+ cells pooled with CCR7-negative TemRA cells. The receptors were sampled from a man younger than 35 in good health. Some clones in this sample may be carry-over from other donors' samples.

Of note for this clone: Its ends do not fully match the called genes, so a read error is possible. This sample also contains other DNA sequences that code for the same CDR3. The J gene is TRBJ2-7, the V gene TRBV7-3; TRBD1 aligns across 9 bases. CDR1 is SGHTA, CDR2 FQGTGA, per germline. The CDR3 consists of 15 residues. This chain's CDR3 is CASSQDRGGSYEQYF. The CDR3 DNA sequence: TGTGCCAGCAGTCAGGACAGGGGAGGCTCCTACGAGCAGTATTTC.

The chain carries TRBV6-1 and TRBJ2-3; TRBD2 matches 10 bases. This CDR3 is 15 amino acids long. The ends lost 6 bases at V and 4 bases at J; junction bases unmatched: 7. Per the germline V gene, CDR1 is MNHNS and CDR2 is SASEGT. The CDR3 nucleotides read TGTGCCAGCAGGGAAACTAGCGGGAAAGCAGATACGCAGTATTTT. This encodes CASRETSGKADTQYF.

The CDR3 DNA reads TGTGCCAGTAGTATAGGCGGGAGTGGGGCTTACGAGCAGTACTTC. Translation gives CASSIGGSGAYEQYF. This chain connects TRBV19 to TRBJ2-7; 7 bases fit TRBD2. CDR1 and CDR2 from the germline V gene are LNHDA and SQIVND (reference sequence). The CDR3 runs to 15 residues. V lost 1 base and J lost 4; bases outside the gene matches: 7.

The V call is TRBV11-3, the J call TRBJ2-7; perhaps TRBD1 as D (5 bases). In germline, CDR1 is SGHNT, CDR2 YENEEA. The CDR3 loop spans 13 amino acids. V lost 2 bases and J lost 3, with 8 bases in between. CDR3 DNA sequence: TGTGCCAGCAGCTTATTAACAGGCTACGAGCAGTACTTC. It yields the protein CASSLLTGYEQYF.

The chain combines TRBV23-1 with TRBJ2-7; 8 nucleotides agree with TRBD1. TRBV23-1 is assigned to the ORF class and has an uncertain function. V lost 7 bases and J lost 5; bases outside the gene matches: 22. This CDR3 has 18 amino acids. CDR3 amino acids: CASTPGGVRTPSIDEQYF. As DNA, the CDR3 is TGCGCCAGCACTCCAGGGGGCGTTCGTACCCCTTCCATCGACGAGCAGTACTTC.

This rearrangement joins TRBV7-6 to TRBJ2-1, with D tentatively TRBD2 (5 bases). The germline V gene has CDR1 SGHVS and CDR2 FNYEAQ. The CDR3 runs to 17 residues. V was pared by 3 bases and J by 2 bases, with 17 bases between. Here the CDR3 reads CASSFGPGSRPYNEQFF. DNA for the CDR3: TGTGCCAGCAGCTTCGGCCCGGGGAGTAGGCCCTACAATGAGCAGTTCTTC.

The rearrangement links TRBV6-6 to TRBJ2-5; D may be TRBD2 (6 bases). CDR3 size: 16 residues. Trimming shortened V by 5 bases and J by 5 bases, and 21 bases separated the two germline ends. The germline V gene has CDR1 MNHNY and CDR2 SVGAGI (reference sequence). The chain's CDR3 is CASSAPTSHADETQYF. The CDR3 DNA reads as TGTGCCAGCAGTGCACCCACTAGCCACGCCGATGAGACCCAGTACTTC.

The rearrangement links TRBV9 to TRBJ2-1; 10 bases align to TRBD2. Germline loops: CDR1 SGDLS, CDR2 YYNGEE. V shed 0 bases and J 0 bases; nucleotides not matched to a gene: 6. The CDR3 is 18 residues long. In DNA form, the CDR3 reads TGTGCCAGCAGCGTAGACCCGGCTAGCGGGAGCTCCTACAATGAGCAGTTCTTC. Translating gives CASSVDPASGSSYNEQFF.

The V call is TRBV28, the J call TRBJ2-7, with a weak D call TRBD1 (5 bases). The germline V gene has CDR1 MDHEN and CDR2 SYDVKM. V lost 4 bases, J lost 2 bases, and 9 bases lay in between. This CDR3 is built from 13 residues. The CDR3 region is CASSYRPPYEQYF. The CDR3 bases are TGTGCCAGCAGTTACAGGCCCCCCTACGAGCAGTACTTC.

V is TRBV28 and J is TRBJ2-3, with TRBD1 identical over 12 bases. This CDR3 contains 16 residues. Germline V gives CDR1 MDHEN, CDR2 SYDVKM. The V segment lost 4 bases and the J segment 1 base; nucleotides outside the gene matches: 3. This CDR3 is CASSWWDRGRTDTQYF. The CDR3 nucleotides are TGTGCCAGCAGTTGGTGGGACAGGGGGCGCACAGATACGCAGTATTTT.

This chain links TRBV2 with TRBJ2-3; D may be TRBD2 (6 bases). The CDR3 sequence is 15 residues long. Germline values: CDR1 SNHLY, CDR2 FYNNEI. With 8 bases removed from V and 0 bases from J, the gap between germline ends came to 15 bases. CDR3 nucleotides: TGTGCCAGCCCTAAGCTAGCGCCTAGCACAGATACGCAGTATTTT. This translates into CASPKLAPSTDTQYF.

The chain employs TRBV27 and TRBJ2-1; a weak D match, TRBD1 (5 bases). V was clipped by 3 bases and J by 10 bases, with 13 bases between them. This CDR3 has 13 amino acids. The germline V gene has CDR1 MNHEY and CDR2 SMNVEV (reference sequence). CDR3 amino acids: CASSLGFPGEQFF. In DNA form, the CDR3 reads TGTGCCAGCAGTTTGGGGTTTCCAGGGGAGCAGTTCTTC.

The chain joins TRBV7-9 to TRBJ2-1, with 10 bases fitting TRBD2. The germline V gene has CDR1 SEHNR and CDR2 FQNEAQ (reference sequence). V lost 6 bases and J lost 1; bases outside the gene matches: 15. This CDR3 comprises 19 residues. CDR3 nucleotide sequence: TGTGCCAGCAGGTCGGGGGGGCCGGCTAGCGGGAGTTCCTACAATGAGCAGTTCTTC. Amino acid sequence: CASRSGGPASGSSYNEQFF.

The chain combines TRBV9 with TRBJ2-3; possible D gene TRBD1, 5 bases. Germline V gene data show CDR1 as SGDLS and CDR2 as YYNGEE. The V gene lost 3 bases and the J gene lost 6 bases, with 8 bases spanning the gap. The CDR3 is 12 residues long. CDR3 sequence (DNA): TGTGCCAGCAGCGCAGCAGGGGATACGCAGTATTTT. This encodes CASSAAGDTQYF.

This chain joins TRBV4-1 and TRBJ1-3; D not certain. The germline V gene has CDR1 MGHRA and CDR2 YSYEKL. The CDR3 is made up of 16 amino acids. The V and J ends lost 0 bases and 0 bases respectively, with 9 bases between them. As DNA, the CDR3 is TGCGCCAGCAGCCAAGATCCGGTCCGCTCTGGAAACACCATATATTTT. Amino acid sequence: CASSQDPVRSGNTIYF.

The count of this clone is one. The rearrangement links TRBV9 to TRBJ1-2, with D tentatively TRBD1 (6 bases). CDR1 and CDR2 from the germline V gene are SGDLS and YYNGEE. The length of the CDR3 is 15 residues. V was cut by 0 bases and J by 1 base, with 10 bases left in between. The CDR3 is CASSVVRTVNYGYTF. CDR3 sequence (DNA): TGTGCCAGCAGCGTAGTTCGGACAGTTAACTATGGCTACACCTTC.

The V gene is TRBV5-1, the J gene TRBJ2-7, with 7 bases aligning to TRBD1. Germline loops: CDR1 SGHRS, CDR2 YFSETQ. J was trimmed by 5 bases and V by 1 base; bases with no gene match: 6. This CDR3 contains 14 residues. CDR3: CASSLWDSDNEQYF. CDR3 nucleotides: TGCGCCAGCAGCTTGTGGGACAGCGACAACGAGCAGTACTTC.

The chain recombines TRBV7-8 with TRBJ1-1; D is unresolved. The CDR3 totals 12 residues. V gave up 4 bases and J gave up 11 bases, with 14 bases separating them. Germline V gives CDR1 SGHVS, CDR2 FQNEAQ. CDR3 loop: CASSSMGVEAFF. The CDR3 coding sequence is TGTGCCAGCAGCTCCATGGGTGTGGAGGCTTTCTTT.

This chain connects TRBV2 to TRBJ2-7; D unclear. This CDR3 region has 16 residues. The V gene's germline CDR1 is SNHLY and CDR2 FYNNEI. V was trimmed by 6 bases and J by 5 bases, leaving 23 bases between them. CDR3 in DNA: TGTGCCAGCAGGGCAGGAGACCCCGCCGAGTTAAACGAGCAGTACTTC. It yields the protein CASRAGDPAELNEQYF. The full variable domain, in which reference TRBV2 and TRBJ2-7 provide the parts outside the CDR3, is EPEVTQTPSHQVTQMGQEVILRCVPISNHLYFYWYRQILGQKVEFLVSFYNNEISEKSEIFDDQFSVERPDGSNFTLKIRSTKLEDSAMYFCASRAGDPAELNEQYFGPGTRLTVT.

The rearrangement joins TRBV7-9 to TRBJ2-6; the match to TRBD2 covers 7 bases. The CDR3 length is 16 residues. V dropped 2 bases and J dropped 1; count of bases not matched to a gene: 2. CDR1 and CDR2 from the germline V gene are SEHNR and FQNEAQ (reference sequence). This CDR3 reads CASSLRGGSGANVLTF. The CDR3 DNA is TGTGCCAGCAGCTTACGGGGAGGGTCTGGGGCCAACGTCCTGACTTTC.

V is TRBV19 and J is TRBJ1-1; D is perhaps TRBD1 (5 bases). Germline CDR1 LNHDA, CDR2 SQIVND (reference sequence). Trimming pared 8 bases from V and 7 bases from J, leaving 20 bases between. The CDR3 is 14 residues long. This CDR3 reads CASGVPGRAIEAFF. DNA of the CDR3: TGTGCCAGTGGGGTCCCGGGACGCGCGATTGAAGCTTTCTTT.

J is TRBJ2-2 and V is TRBV27, with 8 positions matching TRBD1. The CDR3 sequence is 14 residues long. CDR1 and CDR2 (germline): MNHEY, SMNVEV (reference sequence). The trim removed 6 bases at V and 7 bases at J, leaving 7 bases unmatched. The CDR3 DNA follows: TGTGCCAGCAGATTCAACAGGGGGGACGGGGAGCTGTTTTTT. It yields the protein CASRFNRGDGELFF.

The chain carries TRBV27 and TRBJ2-3; 9 bases match TRBD2. This CDR3 has 15 residues. In germline, CDR1 is MNHEY, CDR2 SMNVEV (reference sequence). V shed 3 bases, J shed 6 bases, and the junction held 7 bases outside the gene matches. CDR3 coding DNA: TGTGCCAGCAGTTTGCTTAGCGGGAGAGCCGATACGCAGTATTTT. Translation gives CASSLLSGRADTQYF.

The rearrangement uses TRBV7-8 and TRBJ1-1; the D gene is possibly TRBD1 (5 bases). V was shortened by 5 bases and J by 5 bases, with 15 bases between the two germline ends. The CDR3 is 14 amino acids. CDR1 SGHVS and CDR2 FQNEAQ come from the germline V gene. CDR3 nucleotide sequence: TGTGCCAGCAGCCAGGTGAGGGGTCGTACTGAAGCTTTCTTT. Protein sequence: CASSQVRGRTEAFF. The variable domain in full, with the rest retrieved from reference TRBV7-8 and TRBJ1-1, is GAGVSQSPRYKVAKRGQDVALRCDPISGHVSLFWYQQALGQGPEFLTYFQNEAQLDKSGLPSDRFFAERPEGSVSTLKIQRTQQEDSAVYLCASSQVRGRTEAFFGQGTRLTVV.